This paragraph reports one T cell receptor beta chain. Antigen specificity is unknown. This sample was taken from a study of shared clonotypes between healthy human individuals. Background on the study: The cohort had a couple of women and a few men, ages 18 to 49. Each donor's CD4 naive and CD4 memory cells filled three plates apiece, CD8 naive two, and CD8 memory one.

Trimming left V 3 bases short and J 4 bases short, with 12 bases between. Germline V lookup: CDR1 SNHLY, CDR2 FYNNEI. This CDR3 is built from 14 residues. As originally analysed: Junction-only sequences produced by ImmunoSEQ had no quality scores, so filtering differed. TCRdb's copy holds only in-frame clones and misses some; the assay was immunoSEQ multiplex PCR. The DNA gave D and trimming, while V, J and clone size come from that table. The table lists 2 million to 2.5 million clones, approximately 96% of them singletons. Study-level results: Generation probability values for non-shared clonotypes were lower than those for clonotypes shared by all four donors.

This receptor was taken from a man aged 18 to 35 in good health. The chain combines TRBV2 with TRBJ1-2; perhaps TRBD1 as D (5 bases). Material: naive CD4+ T cells sorted from blood. The subset here: CD45RA+ positively selected. DNA for the CDR3: TGTGCCAGCAGTGATGGGGCGAGTGTCTATGGCTACACCTTC. Protein sequence: CASSDGASVYGYTF. The full variable domain, rest sourced from reference TRBV2 and TRBJ1-2, is EPEVTQTPSHQVTQMGQEVILRCVPISNHLYFYWYRQILGQKVEFLVSFYNNEISEKSEIFDDQFSVERPDGSNFTLKIRSTKLEDSAMYFCASSDGASVYGYTFGSGTRLTVV.